Given below is one TCR beta chain in context. Its antigen remains unknown. A J-beta primer mix and a sample-barcoded 5' primer were used in a second PCR of about 7 to 12 cycles. CDR3-containing paired-end reads numbering at least 2.5 million came from each sample. TCRdb called the 5' RACE reads again in MiXCR, with one record for every CDR3 protein. This table has 1.5 million to 2 million distinct CDR3 sequences, roughly 52% appearing once. Germline V gene data show CDR1 as SNHLY and CDR2 as FYNNEI. The CDR3 has 14 residues. V lost 8 bases, J lost 1 base, and 12 bases lay in between. This specimen belongs to a study of blood T cells in healthy people across ages. Study-level points and caveats: It was not possible, with unsorted PBMCs, to conclusively compare naive and antigen-experienced cells.

Total RNA, at least 5 micrograms per sample, came from PBMCs. The source is a woman in her thirties or forties in good health. The rearrangement links TRBV2 to TRBJ2-1; D may be TRBD1 or TRBD2 (5 bases each). The specimen sequenced was blood. CDR3: CASLRDQSYNEQFF. DNA for the CDR3: TGTGCCAGCCTCCGGGACCAGTCCTACAATGAGCAGTTCTTC.